The 13 T cell receptor beta chains listed next were all sequenced from one sample in a study of blood T cell repertoires in COVID-19 (dated by TCRdb to the early 2020s). Library generation was performed with the immunoSEQ multiplex PCR assay. TCRdb's version of the immuneACCESS table is confined to in-frame rearrangements and falls short of the full clone set. An unresolved V gene accounts for under half of the shortfall where checked; the remainder is of unknown origin. The table for this sample lists about 170,000 clones; more than 75% of them were counted only once. The ten most abundant clones make up roughly 2% of the sample. The sample taken for sequencing was peripheral blood. Receptors were obtained from a man aged 45-65 years who had recovered from COVID-19.

A single count supports this clone. V and J are TRBV3-1 (or the pseudogene TRBV3-2) and TRBJ1-1, with D tentatively TRBD1 (5 bases). There are 14 residues in the CDR3. The V and J ends lost 4 bases and 8 bases respectively, with 17 bases between them. The germline CDR1 and CDR2 sequences are LGHDT and YNNKEL (reference sequence). This CDR3 is CASSLIPSEGEAFF. Here the CDR3 DNA reads TGTGCCAGCAGCCTAATCCCTTCGGAGGGGGAAGCTTTCTTT.

V usage is TRBV18 and J usage is TRBJ1-1, with TRBD1 matching 11 bases. The CDR3 consists of 14 residues. Germline V lookup: CDR1 KGHSH, CDR2 LQKENI. The J segment lost 5 bases and the V segment lost 6 bases, leaving 5 bases of the junction unmatched. The chain's CDR3 is CASSLGTGGTEAFF. The CDR3 DNA sequence: TGTGCCAGCTCCCTCGGGACAGGGGGAACTGAAGCTTTCTTT.

This chain links TRBV5-4 with TRBJ1-6; 7 bases are shared with TRBD1. CDR1 and CDR2 from the germline V gene are SGHNT and YYREEE (reference sequence). The CDR3 is made up of 15 amino acids. Losses at the gene ends were 3 bases for V and 4 bases for J; bases not matched to a gene: 4. CDR3 protein: CASSSRDSYNSPLHF. The CDR3 DNA is TGTGCCAGCAGCTCAAGGGACAGTTATAATTCACCCCTCCACTTT.

The V and J genes are TRBV7-9 and TRBJ2-7; D is possibly TRBD1 (6 bases). Germline-derived CDR1 and CDR2 are SEHNR and FQNEAQ (reference sequence). This CDR3 has 13 residues. V gave up 4 bases and J gave up 3 bases, with 10 bases separating them. Here the CDR3 reads CASSWAQGYEQYF. Here the CDR3 DNA reads TGTGCCAGCAGCTGGGCACAGGGCTACGAGCAGTACTTC.

V is TRBV30 and J is TRBJ2-1; 9 nucleotides match TRBD2. Germline CDR1 and CDR2: GTSNPN and SVGIG (reference sequence). This CDR3 has 13 amino acids. Losses at the gene ends were 0 bases for V and 15 bases for J; bases not matched to a gene: 9. The CDR3 DNA reads TGTGCCTGGAGTGTACGCGGGCTAGCGGGGCGGTTCTTC. Protein: CAWSVRGLAGRFF.

V is TRBV28 and J is TRBJ1-1; D gene uncertain. Between the trimmed V and J ends, which lost 2 bases and 5 bases, there was a span of 12 bases. Germline V gives CDR1 MDHEN, CDR2 SYDVKM. The CDR3 runs 14 residues. CDR3 sequence: CASSLEEKSTEAFF. DNA for the CDR3: TGTGCCAGCAGTTTAGAGGAGAAATCAACTGAAGCTTTCTTT.

This chain connects TRBV9 to TRBJ2-2; 10 bases are shared with TRBD2. J gave up 5 bases and V 0 bases, and 10 bases lay outside the gene matches. This CDR3 contains 18 residues. Germline CDR1 reads SGDLS; CDR2 reads YYNGEE. CDR3 sequence (DNA): TGTGCCAGCAGCGTAGGAAGGGCTAGCGGGAGTCGGACCGGGGAGCTGTTTTTT. Its protein product is CASSVGRASGSRTGELFF.

CDR3 sequence: CASSQGTGGASNSPLHF. CDR3 nucleotide sequence: TGTGCCAGCAGCCAGGGGACAGGGGGCGCGAGTAATTCACCCCTCCACTTT. The chain uses TRBV3-1 (or the pseudogene TRBV3-2) and TRBJ1-6; the match to TRBD1 covers 12 bases. The J segment lost 6 bases and the V segment lost 3 bases, leaving 6 bases of the junction unmatched. Germline loops: CDR1 LGHDT, CDR2 YNNKEL (reference sequence). CDR3 length: 17 residues.

The chain links TRBV4-1 to TRBJ1-2, with a possible D match to TRBD1 (5 bases). V lost 1 base and J lost 5, with 14 bases in between. The V gene's germline CDR1 is MGHRA and CDR2 YSYEKL. The CDR3 length is 15 residues. The CDR3 DNA reads TGCGCCAGCAGCCAAGCGGCCAGGGTCGGATATGGCTACACCTTC. Its protein product is CASSQAARVGYGYTF.

The genes are TRBV5-1 and TRBJ1-1; D gene uncertain. V dropped 4 bases and J dropped 0 bases, with 10 bases sitting between them. This CDR3 contains 14 residues. In germline, CDR1 is SGHRS, CDR2 YFSETQ. The chain's CDR3 is CASSAGGMNTEAFF. DNA of the CDR3: TGCGCCAGCAGCGCGGGTGGCATGAACACTGAAGCTTTCTTT.

The chain employs TRBV18 and TRBJ2-3, with D maybe TRBD2 (6 bases). The CDR3 contains 18 residues. Trimming left V 3 bases short and J 0 bases short, with 19 bases between. The V gene's germline CDR1 is KGHSH and CDR2 LQKENI. For the CDR3, the DNA is TGTGCCAGCTCACCTAGAAGAGCGGGCAAAATAAGCACAGATACGCAGTATTTT. This encodes CASSPRRAGKISTDTQYF.

The chain is built from TRBV27 and TRBJ1-2; possibly TRBD1 for D (5 bases). This CDR3 spans 14 amino acids. Trimming shortened V by 7 bases and J by 4 bases, and 16 bases separated the two germline ends. CDR1 MNHEY and CDR2 SMNVEV come from the germline V gene (reference sequence). The CDR3 DNA sequence: TGTGCCAGCACCAGACGGGGGGGATTCTATGGCTACACCTTC. It specifies CASTRRGGFYGYTF.

This chain uses TRBV5-1 with TRBJ1-5, with 10 bases lining up with TRBD1. In germline, CDR1 is SGHRS, CDR2 YFSETQ. This CDR3 is built from 14 residues. J gave up 7 bases and V 4 bases, and 5 bases lay outside the gene matches. The CDR3, as DNA: TGCGCCAGCAGCCCGGGGACAGGGGAGCAGCCCCAGCATTTT. Protein sequence: CASSPGTGEQPQHF.